This TCR beta chain originates from a study of CXCR3-negative and CXCR3-positive naive CD8 T cells (dated by TCRdb to about 2019). Some background on the complete study: In total, about 135 million TRB reads were obtained, corresponding to roughly 1.5 +/- 0.3 million reads per library. Diversity and physicochemical repertoire analyses were performed on around 10 donors pooled from two independent experiments. For the TRBV-TRBJ cluster analysis, the naive subsets came from 5 donors, while the memory cells came from 3 donors.

Broader findings and caveats from the paper: Repertoire diversity was comparably high in both naive subsets but much lower in memory CD8+ T cells. Because surface CD5, which is linked to self-reactivity in mice, was comparable between the naive subsets, TCR interaction strength was also inferred from the physicochemical properties of TRB CDR3s. TRBV-TRBJ usage was similar between naive CXCR3-negative and CXCR3-positive cells from the same donor, while memory cells showed distinct patterns. Compared with CXCR3-negative naive cells, CXCR3-positive naive cells had TRB CDR3s with higher hydrophobicity (lower Kidera factor 4), lower energy, and higher strength and volume indices. CXCR3 expression partially decreased after cryopreservation, so most assays used freshly isolated PBMCs.

Data came from a NextSeq 550. The Human TCR Profiling Kit (MiLaboratory) was used to prepare UMI-labeled 5' RACE TRB cDNA libraries. cDNA synthesis used the entire amount of extracted RNA, and PCR amplification then used the entire amount of cDNA produced. Libraries were prepared in parallel with an identical number of PCR cycles. Processing in the source paper ran as follows. With a requirement of at least two reads per UMI, MIGEC and MiXCR extracted about 50,000 +/- 10,000 unique UMI-labeled TRB cDNA molecules per library. Each library averaged around 42,000 +/- 9,900 functional in-frame TRB CDR3 nucleotide clonotypes without stop codons. After each sample was downsampled to 5000 UMI-labeled TRB molecules, VDJtools was used to calculate diversity metrics such as normalized Shannon-Wiener and Chao1. VDJtools was used to calculate clonotype-size-weighted physicochemical properties of the central five CDR3 residues, namely interaction energy, strength, volume and Kidera factor 4. TCRdb reanalyzed the reads, keeping one entry per CDR3 protein sequence and omitting DNA. What appears here as the V and J calls and clone size reflects TCRdb's work, not the paper's. This sample's table has entries for around 140,000 distinct CDR3 sequences. Of the sample, 0.25% to 0.35% falls within the top ten clones.

Concerning this clonotype itself: Which antigen it targets is not known.

The germline V gene specifies ENHRY as CDR1 and SYGVKD as CDR2. The CDR3 numbers 15 residues from cysteine through phenylalanine. No DNA has been recorded. For each CD8+ T cell subset, flow sorting was done in triplicate, and roughly 310,000 cells per subset went directly into RLT lysis buffer. To keep memory contaminants out, a stringent definition of naive CD8+ T cells was applied: CD45RO-CCR7+CD27+CD95-. Standard density gradient centrifugation was used to isolate peripheral blood mononuclear cells from buffy coats. A FACSAria III was used to flow-sort naive CD8+ T cells into CXCR3-negative and CXCR3-positive populations. Total RNA was extracted from sorted cells with an RNeasy Mini Kit.

Sequences were obtained from naive CXCR3- CD8+ T cells from blood. The sample's cell subset or site label, in plain terms: CD45RO-CCR7+CD27+CD95- naive CD8+ T cells lacking CXCR3 (TNR3-). The sequence was obtained from a human donor in good health. Some clones in this sample may be carry-over from other donors' samples. The V and J genes are TRBV10-3 and TRBJ2-1. The CDR3 region: CAIRDSASSYNEQFF.